This T cell receptor (beta chain) is from a study of CD8 T cells in ankylosing spondylitis. Notes on the study in general: A TCR beta motif made of roughly eight highly homologous variants seemed typical of ankylosing spondylitis blood. It was reported that disease-linked clones were significantly enriched in matched ankylosing spondylitis synovial fluid.

This clonotype came up many times. What it binds is unknown. Molecular-barcoded quantitative 5'-RACE produced these TCR beta libraries. TCRdb recomputed calls from the 5' RACE reads with MiXCR, one row per CDR3 protein. The table has approximately 180,000 distinct CDR3 sequences, 18% seen once. This CDR3 spans 15 amino acids. J lost 4 bases, V lost 0 bases, and 5 bases had no gene match. In germline, CDR1 is SGHRS, CDR2 YFSETQ. Sequencing was done on a sample of blood, either unsorted or a sorted T cell fraction (not recorded which). This clonotype was obtained from a male donor between 5 and 29 years old with ankylosing spondylitis or in good health (not recorded which). The chain carries TRBV5-1 and TRBJ2-5, with TRBD2 matching over 8 bases. CDR3: CASSLGSGRLETQYF. CDR3 coding DNA: TGCGCCAGCAGCTTGGGAAGCGGGAGACTAGAGACCCAGTACTTC. The full variable domain, in which reference TRBV5-1 and TRBJ2-5 provide the parts outside the CDR3, is KAGVTQTPRYLIKTRGQQVTLSCSPISGHRSVSWYQQTPGQGLQFLFEYFSETQRNKGNFPGRFSGRQFSNSRSEMNVSTLELGDSALYLCASSLGSGRLETQYFGPGTRLLVL.